Below, 12 T cell receptor beta chains from the same sample are listed, as sequenced in a study of shared clonotypes between healthy human individuals. The data were produced by immunoSEQ multiplex PCR, yet TCRdb's version contains in-frame clones alone and is incomplete. The data contain 500,000 to 700,000 clones, roughly 95% of them singletons. CD45RO-negative cells were positively selected for CCR7, leaving out terminally differentiated effector memory CD45RA+ cells. The source material was naive CD8+ T cells sorted from blood. Receptors originate from a woman aged 25-40 years in good health.

This clone was observed once. The chain uses TRBV19 and TRBJ1-1, with a tentative D call TRBD1 (5 bases). Trimming removed 7 bases at V and 1 base at J, with 13 bases between. Per germline, CDR1 LNHDA and CDR2 SQIVND (reference sequence). The CDR3 has 14 amino acids. CDR3 amino acids: CASIPRTGNTEAFF. The CDR3, as DNA: TGTGCCAGTATCCCGAGAACAGGGAACACTGAAGCTTTCTTT. The whole variable domain, filled in from reference TRBV19 and TRBJ1-1, reads DGGITQSPKYLFRKEGQNVTLSCEQNLNHDAMYWYRQDPGQGLRLIYYSQIVNDFQKGDIAEGYSVSREKKESFPLTVTSAQKNPTAFYLCASIPRTGNTEAFFGQGTRLTVV.

V usage is TRBV5-4 and J usage is TRBJ2-7; no definite D call. The CDR3 is made up of 13 amino acids. Per the germline V gene, CDR1 is SGHNT and CDR2 is YYREEE (reference sequence). Deletions cut 2 bases from V and 0 bases from J, with 6 bases between. The CDR3 nucleotides read TGTGCCAGCAGCTTACCAGACTCCTACGAGCAGTACTTC. Protein product: CASSLPDSYEQYF. Using reference TRBV5-4 and TRBJ2-7 for the parts outside the CDR3, the full variable domain is ETGVTQSPTHLIKTRGQQVTLRCSSQSGHNTVSWYQQALGQGPQFIFQYYREEENGRGNFPPRFSGLQFPNYSSELNVNALELDDSALYLCASSLPDSYEQYFGPGTRLTVT.

The V gene is TRBV19, the J gene TRBJ1-1, with D perhaps TRBD1 (6 bases). Per germline, CDR1 LNHDA and CDR2 SQIVND (reference sequence). V dropped 11 bases and J dropped 1 base, with 14 bases sitting between them. The CDR3 spans 13 residues. CDR3 coding DNA: TGTGCCGCAGTAGGGGGGAAGAACACTGAAGCTTTCTTT. It translates to CAAVGGKNTEAFF.

This clone came up a few times. CDR3 coding DNA: TGTGCCAGCAGTCCCGACAGGGATGGAGGCTACACCTTC. Translating gives CASSPDRDGGYTF. This chain uses TRBV27 with TRBJ1-2; 7 bases fit TRBD1. The CDR3 length is 13 residues. V lost 5 bases to trimming and J lost 8 bases; unmatched junction nucleotides: 8. CDR1 and CDR2 (germline): MNHEY, SMNVEV (reference sequence).

This sequence joins TRBV19 and TRBJ2-1; the D is unclear. The CDR3 is 13 amino acids. Per germline, CDR1 LNHDA and CDR2 SQIVND (reference sequence). The V and J ends lost 5 bases and 7 bases respectively, with 12 bases between them. In nucleotides, the CDR3 is TGTGCCAGTAGTCGGTTTGTGGGAAATGAGCAGTTCTTC. As protein: CASSRFVGNEQFF. The whole variable domain, filled in from reference TRBV19 and TRBJ2-1, reads DGGITQSPKYLFRKEGQNVTLSCEQNLNHDAMYWYRQDPGQGLRLIYYSQIVNDFQKGDIAEGYSVSREKKESFPLTVTSAQKNPTAFYLCASSRFVGNEQFFGPGTRLTVL.

The rearrangement links TRBV28 to TRBJ2-1, with a possible D match to TRBD1 (6 bases). The CDR3 consists of 18 residues. The V gene lost 1 base and the J gene lost 4 bases, with 20 bases spanning the gap. Looked up from germline, CDR1 is MDHEN and CDR2 is SYDVKM. CDR3 loop: CASSLFFAGRGTYNEQFF. For the CDR3, the DNA is TGTGCCAGCAGTTTATTTTTTGCCGGCAGGGGTACGTACAATGAGCAGTTCTTC.

The chain has TRBV5-4 and TRBJ1-2, with a tentative D call TRBD1 (5 bases). The CDR3 covers 13 residues. Trimming left V 0 bases short and J 6 bases short, with 9 bases between. Germline V CDR1 and CDR2: SGHNT, YYREEE (reference sequence). CDR3 loop: CASSLATEDGYTF. The CDR3 bases are TGTGCCAGCAGCTTGGCGACAGAGGATGGCTACACCTTC. Together with reference TRBV5-4 and TRBJ1-2, the CDR3 gives the full variable domain: ETGVTQSPTHLIKTRGQQVTLRCSSQSGHNTVSWYQQALGQGPQFIFQYYREEENGRGNFPPRFSGLQFPNYSSELNVNALELDDSALYLCASSLATEDGYTFGSGTRLTVV.

A note on this clone: This CDR3 is missing its conserved last phenylalanine or tryptophan, likely due to a read error. The DNA is left out, because the CDR3 cannot be placed on it with certainty; the CDR3 is given as TCRdb lists it. The V call is TRBV7-8, the J call TRBJ1-4. Germline loops: CDR1 SGHVS, CDR2 FQNEAQ. The length of the CDR3 is 8 amino acids, counting both ends. CDR3 residues: CASCSGPR.

Worth noting for this clone: In the same sample, other DNA sequences code for this CDR3. The chain carries TRBV7-9 and TRBJ2-7; D uncertain. Germline CDR1 SEHNR, CDR2 FQNEAQ (reference sequence). The CDR3 has 13 residues. Trimming pared 1 base from V and 0 bases from J, leaving 4 bases between. Written as DNA, the CDR3 is TGTGCCAGCAGCTTAGATCCCTCCTACGAGCAGTACTTC. It yields the protein CASSLDPSYEQYF.

The chain is built from TRBV7-6 and TRBJ1-5, with 7 nucleotides matching TRBD1. Unmatched junction bases numbered 16, after V lost 5 bases and J lost 3 bases. This CDR3 comprises 18 residues. In germline, CDR1 is SGHVS, CDR2 FNYEAQ. The CDR3 DNA is TGTGCCAGCAGCAGCGGACAGGAGAAATTCTACCTCAATCAGCCCCAGCATTTT. This codes for CASSSGQEKFYLNQPQHF.

The V call is TRBV7-8, the J call TRBJ2-3; D gene unclear. The length of the CDR3 is 15 residues. V was trimmed by 0 bases and J by 4 bases, leaving 11 bases between them. Germline assignment: CDR1 SGHVS and CDR2 FQNEAQ. The CDR3 protein is CASSLAWGIADTQYF. The CDR3 region has the DNA TGTGCCAGCAGCTTAGCGTGGGGAATTGCAGATACGCAGTATTTT.

The rearrangement uses TRBV6-5 and TRBJ1-1; D call uncertain. Germline CDR1 is MNHEY and CDR2 is SVGAGI. This CDR3 is built from 14 residues. V dropped 0 bases and J dropped 1 base, with 6 bases sitting between them. This CDR3 is CASSYSDTNTEAFF. In nucleotides, the CDR3 is TGTGCCAGCAGTTACTCCGACACGAACACTGAAGCTTTCTTT.